This T cell receptor (beta chain) came from a study of radiation and T cells in renal cell carcinoma. Germline V lookup: CDR1 LNHDA, CDR2 SQIVND (reference sequence). The V segment lost 5 bases and the J segment 3 bases; nucleotides outside the gene matches: 8. The CDR3 spans 15 residues. Time point described: baseline pretreatment blood. The sample's treatment: 15 Gy SBRT to primary tumor, nephrectomy 4 weeks later. Using immunoSEQ multiplex PCR, the repertoire was profiled, and TCRdb retains in-frame clones only, with some absent. The repertoire holds roughly 130,000 clones, with around nine tenths as singletons. This clone has a single count.

The chain uses TRBV19 and TRBJ2-7; 9 bases match TRBD2. The sequence came from a woman between 45 and 65 years old with renal cell carcinoma. The specimen comprised blood, sampled from a patient whose treatment included radiotherapy and nephrectomy. The CDR3 reads CASSPQLAGYYEQYF. In DNA form, the CDR3 reads TGTGCCAGTAGTCCCCAGCTAGCGGGGTACTACGAGCAGTACTTC.